Listed below are T cell receptor beta chains from one sample, sequenced in a study of T-cell reconstitution after alpha-beta-depleted transplantation in children. From the PCR reads, TCRdb called clonotypes with MiXCR, one entry per CDR3 protein. This repertoire shows a few hundred thousand distinct CDR3 sequences, around 10% found once; its top ten account for 2% to 2.5%. The specimen was PBMCs from the stem cell graft donor, collected from the stem cell graft. These receptors originate from a human donor who donated a stem cell graft to a child with acute lymphoblastic leukemia. The CDR3 runs from the conserved cysteine through the conserved F or W. A D gene is named only where the DNA matches it firmly. A row's size may be missing; if present it is once, few, many or a size class.

D gene	V gene	clone size	J gene	CDR3 protein	CDR3 DNA
.	TRBV2	few	TRBJ1-2	CASSGAGRANYGYTF	TGTGCCAGCAGTGGGGCGGGCAGAGCTAACTATGGCTACACCTTC
.	TRBV29-1	many	TRBJ1-1	CSVESWDTEAFF	TGCAGCGTTGAAAGTTGGGACACTGAAGCTTTCTTT
.	TRBV9	many	TRBJ2-1	CASSVITVGPNEQFF	TGTGCCAGCAGCGTAATAACAGTAGGGCCCAATGAGCAGTTCTTC
.	TRBV27	.	TRBJ1-1	CASSSPGVRTEAFF	TGTGCCAGCAGTTCCCCGGGGGTCCGGACTGAAGCTTTCTTT
.	TRBV7-9	few	TRBJ1-2	CASSLLAGTNYGYTF	TGTGCCAGCAGCTTACTAGCAGGGACTAACTATGGCTACACCTTC
TRBD2	TRBV5-6	.	TRBJ2-1	CASSPATTGLVYNEQFF	TGTGCCAGCAGCCCCGCAACGACGGGACTAGTTTACAATGAGCAGTTCTTC
.	TRBV5-1	many	TRBJ2-5	CASSLDRKETQYF	TGCGCCAGCAGCTTGGACAGGAAAGAGACCCAGTACTTC
.	TRBV20-1	.	TRBJ2-7	CSAQDRSYEQYF	TGCAGTGCGCAAGACAGGTCCTACGAGCAGTACTTC
TRBD2	TRBV7-9	few	TRBJ2-7	CASSPPSAGGKSYEQYF	TGTGCCAGCAGCCCCCCCTCAGCGGGAGGGAAGTCCTACGAGCAGTACTTC
TRBD1	TRBV29-1	many	TRBJ1-2	CSVETGGPGYGYTF	TGCAGCGTGGAAACAGGGGGCCCCGGCTATGGCTACACCTTC
.	TRBV4-1	many	TRBJ2-1	CASSVQGQGFGEQFF	TGCGCCAGCAGTGTACAGGGCCAGGGGTTCGGTGAGCAGTTCTTC
.	TRBV6-2/TRBV6-3	.	TRBJ2-7	CASSYSPRIDEQYF	TGTGCCAGCAGTTACTCCCCCAGGATCGACGAGCAGTACTTC
.	TRBV4-1	few	TRBJ2-1	CASSQDQGMGVNEQFF	TGCGCCAGCAGCCAAGATCAAGGGATGGGAGTAAATGAGCAGTTCTTC
.	TRBV15	many	TRBJ2-1	CATSRGPGGAPSGSRNEQFF	TGTGCCACCAGCAGAGGCCCAGGGGGCGCCCCCAGCGGGAGCAGAAATGAGCAGTTCTTC
TRBD1	TRBV5-1	.	TRBJ1-5	CASSCNQGARENQPQHF	TGCGCCAGCAGCTGCAATCAGGGGGCGCGGGAGAATCAGCCCCAGCATTTT
.	TRBV7-4	.	TRBJ2-1	CASSLRWAAYNEQFF	TGTGCCAGCAGCTTACGGTGGGCAGCTTACAATGAGCAGTTCTTC
TRBD1	TRBV29-1	.	TRBJ2-7	CSASTGSYEQYF	TGCAGCGCCTCGACAGGGAGCTACGAGCAGTACTTC
.	TRBV5-1	.	TRBJ1-2	CASSLERGGYTF	TGCGCCAGCAGCTTGGAAAGAGGTGGCTACACCTTC
TRBD2	TRBV4-2	.	TRBJ2-5	CASSQEERESGETQYF	TGTGCCAGCAGCCAAGAGGAGCGGGAGTCCGGGGAGACCCAGTACTTC
.	TRBV4-1	.	TRBJ1-6	CASSQVAYGHSPLHF	TGCGCCAGCAGCCAAGTCGCGTACGGGCATTCACCCCTCCACTTT
.	TRBV4-3	many	TRBJ1-1	CASSHDRSAEAFF	TGCGCCAGCAGCCATGACCGTTCGGCTGAAGCTTTCTTT
TRBD1	TRBV7-2	few	TRBJ1-2	CASSSPTGGAGGYTF	TGTGCCAGCAGCTCCCCCACAGGGGGAGCAGGCGGCTACACCTTC
.	TRBV28	few	TRBJ2-7	CASSLFPESSYEQYF	TGTGCCAGCAGTTTATTCCCGGAGAGCTCCTACGAGCAGTACTTC
.	TRBV5-1	few	TRBJ2-5	CASSPISGEETQYF	TGCGCCAGCAGCCCGATTTCGGGAGAAGAGACCCAGTACTTC
.	TRBV6-1	few	TRBJ2-7	CASSEAAVSSYEQYF	TGTGCCAGCAGTGAAGCGGCGGTGAGCTCCTACGAGCAGTACTTC
.	TRBV27	.	TRBJ2-1	CASSPYTGNEQFF	TGTGCCAGCAGCCCCTATACGGGCAATGAGCAGTTCTTC
.	TRBV18	few	TRBJ2-5	CASSPPSAGDSQETQYF	TGTGCCAGCTCCCCCCCTAGCGCCGGGGACAGCCAAGAGACCCAGTACTTC
TRBD1	TRBV5-1	few	TRBJ2-6	CASSLGQGFSGANVLTF	TGCGCCAGCAGTCTAGGACAGGGATTCTCTGGGGCCAACGTCCTGACTTTC
TRBD1	TRBV20-1	.	TRBJ2-5	CSAQQGQKTQYF	TGCAGTGCTCAACAGGGGCAGAAGACCCAGTACTTC
.	TRBV29-1	.	TRBJ1-1	CSGDPTNTEAFF	TGCAGCGGCGACCCAACGAACACTGAAGCTTTCTTT
TRBD2	TRBV12-3/TRBV12-4	many	TRBJ2-7	CASKISGSYEQYF	TGTGCCAGCAAGATCAGCGGGAGCTACGAGCAGTACTTC
TRBD1	TRBV28	.	TRBJ2-7	CASSWDRTEQYF	TGTGCCAGCAGTTGGGACAGAACCGAGCAGTACTTC
.	TRBV3-1	many	TRBJ1-4	CASSQVDRVWSREKLFF	TGTGCCAGCAGCCAAGTGGATCGGGTATGGTCAAGGGAAAAACTGTTTTTT
TRBD2	TRBV12-3/TRBV12-4	.	TRBJ2-1	CASSFPGLAGIHEQFF	TGTGCCAGCAGTTTCCCGGGACTAGCGGGAATACATGAGCAGTTCTTC
.	TRBV4-2	once	TRBJ2-5	CASSESGQETQYF	TGTGCCAGCAGTGAGAGTGGCCAAGAGACCCAGTACTTC
TRBD1	TRBV29-1	.	TRBJ1-2	CSVGTRRRGRRYGYTF	TGCAGCGTGGGCACTAGGCGTAGGGGGCGAAGATATGGCTACACCTTC
.	TRBV12-3/TRBV12-4	.	TRBJ2-3	CASNLPGLSTDTQYF	TGTGCCAGCAATTTACCGGGCCTTAGCACAGATACGCAGTATTTT
.	TRBV5-1	few	TRBJ2-1	CASSLSGSNYNEQFF	TGCGCCAGCAGCTTGTCGGGATCGAACTACAATGAGCAGTTCTTC
.	TRBV21-1	.	TRBJ1-1	CASSRQGTNTEAFF	TGTGCCAGCAGTCGACAGGGTACGAACACTGAAGCTTTCTTT
.	TRBV19	.	TRBJ2-1	CASSSDLGSNEQFF	TGTGCCAGTAGTTCCGATCTAGGTTCCAATGAGCAGTTCTTC